This TCR beta chain was recorded in a study of blood T cell repertoires in COVID-19. Turning to the study itself: COVID-19 samples collected from the United States, Italy and Spain covered acute and convalescent phases.

Germline V lookup: CDR1 KGHDR, CDR2 SFDVKD. Germline trimming cut 1 base from V and 1 base from J; bases unmatched to any gene: 10. The CDR3 is made up of 19 amino acids. In the original processing: Amplified reference gene primers provided the basis for estimating nucleated cell counts. Sequencing was performed with immunoSEQ multiplex PCR; in TCRdb, only in-frame clones are kept and a portion is missing. V, J and clone size reflect that table, while D and trimming were determined from the DNA. The data hold fewer than 55,000 clones, with 89% observed a single time. The rearrangement links TRBV24-1 to TRBJ1-2, with TRBD1 identical over 11 bases. The clonotype was recovered from a man of 80 years or more with active or convalescent COVID-19. Sequencing input: peripheral blood. The DNA of the CDR3 is TGTGCCACCAGTGATTTAGCTCGTGGACAGGGGGCTAGTAACTATGGCTACACCTTC. Translated, it gives CATSDLARGQGASNYGYTF.